These T cell receptor beta chains were read from a single sample in a study of T cell responses to AZD1222 COVID-19 vaccine. Produced via immunoSEQ multiplex PCR; TCRdb's table is partial and in-frame only. The repertoire consists of more than 110,000 clones, with around 92% occurring once and the leading ten covering around 3.3%. The sample was peripheral blood, taken 28 days after the second AZD1222 dose. Source of these receptors: an adult who received the AZD1222 COVID-19 vaccine. CDR3s include the opening cysteine and the closing phenylalanine or tryptophan. The D gene is left open where the match is weak. Clone size is stated in some rows and not others, as once, few, many or a class when expanded.

cdr3_nt	cdr3_aa	v_call	j_call	clone_size	d_call
TGTGCCAGCAGTTTAACTTATTATCCCTATGGCTACACCTTC	CASSLTYYPYGYTF	TRBV28	TRBJ1-2	.	.
TGTGCCAGCAGCTTGCAATCCGCGAACACCGGGGAGCTGTTTTTT	CASSLQSANTGELFF	TRBV7-2	TRBJ2-2	.	.
TGTGCCAGCCCCGGGGAGCGACGGCGGGACCACTACTACAATGAGCAGTTCTTC	CASPGERRRDHYYNEQFF	TRBV28	TRBJ2-1	.	.
TGTGCCAGCAGTTACTTTGGGACACAGAACTATGGCTACACCTTC	CASSYFGTQNYGYTF	TRBV6-6	TRBJ1-2	.	.
TGCGCCAGCAGCCGGACAGGGTTAGGGAACACTGAAGCTTTCTTT	CASSRTGLGNTEAFF	TRBV5-1	TRBJ1-1	.	TRBD1
TGTGCCAGCAGTTTCTCCTGGTTAAGGGAGCAGTACTTC	CASSFSWLREQYF	TRBV28	TRBJ2-7	.	.
TGTGCCAGCAGTAGACAGGGGGGAGAGACCCAGTACTTC	CASSRQGGETQYF	TRBV6-5	TRBJ2-5	.	TRBD1
TGTGCCAGCAGTTTATCGTGGCAGGACCATGAAGCTTTCTTT	CASSLSWQDHEAFF	TRBV28	TRBJ1-1	.	.
TGTGCCAGCAGTGCCCTCTACAATGAGCAGTTCTTC	CASSALYNEQFF	TRBV27	TRBJ2-1	.	.
TGTGCCTGGGGGGACGCTGAAGCTTTCTTT	CAWGDAEAFF	TRBV30	TRBJ1-1	.	.
TGCGCCAGCAGTGGGGACAGGGCGAACACTGAAGCTTTCTTT	CASSGDRANTEAFF	TRBV10-2	TRBJ1-1	.	TRBD1
TGTGCCAGCAGCTTACCGAAGGGTTATAATTCACCCCTCCACTTT	CASSLPKGYNSPLHF	TRBV13	TRBJ1-6	.	.
TGTGCCAGCAGCGTAGCCGGGACAGGGATTTCACCCCTCCACTTT	CASSVAGTGISPLHF	TRBV9	TRBJ1-6	few	TRBD1
TGTGCCAGCAGCGTCAGAGCAGGGAGGTCGTACGAGCAGTACTTC	CASSVRAGRSYEQYF	TRBV9	TRBJ2-7	.	.
TGTGCCAGCAGTTTATGGCTGCTAACTGAAGCTTTCTTT	CASSLWLLTEAFF	TRBV28	TRBJ1-1	.	.
TGTGCCAGCAGCTTAACCTCTAGCGGGAGTGTAGTTTACAATGAGCAGTTCTTC	CASSLTSSGSVVYNEQFF	TRBV11-3	TRBJ2-1	.	TRBD2
TGTGCCAGCAGCCTCACAGGGGGCTCCTACGAGCAGTACTTC	CASSLTGGSYEQYF	TRBV3-1/TRBV3-2	TRBJ2-7	.	TRBD1
TGTGCCACCCGTAGGGGAGATAACACCGGGGAGCTGTTTTTT	CATRRGDNTGELFF	TRBV24-1	TRBJ2-2	once	.
TGTGCCAGCAGCCAAAGTCCCGGGACGCTAACCTACGAGCAGTACTTC	CASSQSPGTLTYEQYF	TRBV9	TRBJ2-7	.	.
TGTGCCAGCGGGACAGGGGGCCAAGAGACCCAGTACTTC	CASGTGGQETQYF	TRBV2	TRBJ2-5	.	TRBD1
TGTGCCAGCTCACAAGGGAGCACTGAAGCTTTCTTT	CASSQGSTEAFF	TRBV18	TRBJ1-1	.	.
TGTGCCACCAGTGGCTTTCGACAGGGGAACACAGATACGCAGTATTTT	CATSGFRQGNTDTQYF	TRBV24-1	TRBJ2-3	few	TRBD1
TGCGCCAGCAGCTTGGGCCGGGACGGCTCCTACGAGCAGTACTTC	CASSLGRDGSYEQYF	TRBV5-1	TRBJ2-7	few	.
TGTGCCAGCAGTCCCAACTCTTTTAGCGGGAGGGCCTCAGATACGCAGTATTTT	CASSPNSFSGRASDTQYF	TRBV27	TRBJ2-3	.	TRBD2
TGTGCCTGGAGTGTGTCCGATAATTCACCCCTCCACTTT	CAWSVSDNSPLHF	TRBV30	TRBJ1-6	.	.
TGTGCCAGCAGCCCGTCGGGAGATACGCAGTATTTT	CASSPSGDTQYF	TRBV7-8	TRBJ2-3	once	.
TGTGCTACCAGAGGGGGCGCAGGTTCACCCCTCCACTTT	CATRGGAGSPLHF	TRBV28	TRBJ1-6	.	TRBD1
TGTGCCAGCAGCTTAGCGCCGGAGGGGGCGGGAGAGACCCAGTACTTC	CASSLAPEGAGETQYF	TRBV7-2	TRBJ2-5	.	.
TGTGCCAGCAGGGTTCTAGCGGGAGGGGACAATGAGCAGTTCTTC	CASRVLAGGDNEQFF	TRBV2	TRBJ2-1	.	TRBD2
TGTGCCAGCAGCCCACCTTGGGGGGACACTGAAGCTTTCTTT	CASSPPWGDTEAFF	TRBV3-1/TRBV3-2	TRBJ1-1	once	.
TGTGCCAGCATAGGGGGTATGAACACTGAAGCTTTCTTT	CASIGGMNTEAFF	TRBV28	TRBJ1-1	once	.
TGTGCCAGCAGTTTAGTCATAGGGAACGGCAATCAGCCCCAGCATTTT	CASSLVIGNGNQPQHF	TRBV28	TRBJ1-5	once	.
TGTGCCAGCAGCTTAGGAGGGACAGTTAATGAAAAACTGTTTTTT	CASSLGGTVNEKLFF	TRBV7-8	TRBJ1-4	.	TRBD1
TGTGCCACCAGTGATTTTGACGAAAACATTCAGTACTTC	CATSDFDENIQYF	TRBV24-1	TRBJ2-4	.	.
TGTGCCAGCAGCTTCTGGGGGGCGAACACCGGGGAGCTGTTTTTT	CASSFWGANTGELFF	TRBV7-2	TRBJ2-2	.	.
TGTGCCAGCAGTGACCGGCAGGGATCTTTTGGCTATAGCAATCAGCCCCAGCATTTT	CASSDRQGSFGYSNQPQHF	TRBV6-1	TRBJ1-5	.	.
TGTGCCAGCAGTTTATCCGTCTCCGAGGCTTCACCCCTCCACTTT	CASSLSVSEASPLHF	TRBV27	TRBJ1-6	.	.
TGTGCCAGCTCACCCTTGGAACCCGGGACAGGGGGTGAGCAGTTCTTC	CASSPLEPGTGGEQFF	TRBV18	TRBJ2-1	.	TRBD1
TGTGCCAGCAGTTCGCTCTCCCCCCCAGGACAGAAGAACACTGAAGCTTTCTTT	CASSSLSPPGQKNTEAFF	TRBV28	TRBJ1-1	few	.
TGTGCCAGCAGTGAATGGGGGACAGGGACCTACGAGCAGTACTTC	CASSEWGTGTYEQYF	TRBV6-1	TRBJ2-7	.	TRBD1
TGTGCCAGCAGTCAACAGACTTGGGAGCAGTACTTC	CASSQQTWEQYF	TRBV28	TRBJ2-7	once	.
TGTGCCAGTAGTCTTGAGGGACTGGGAGCTTTCTTT	CASSLEGLGAFF	TRBV19	TRBJ1-1	.	.
TGTGCCAGTAGGAGACAGGGGGCCGAAGCTTTCTTT	CASRRQGAEAFF	TRBV19	TRBJ1-1	once	TRBD1
TGTGCCACCAGCCAGCTGACGGTAGAGACCCAGTACTTC	CATSQLTVETQYF	TRBV15	TRBJ2-5	.	.
TGCGCCAGCAGCTTGGGACTAGCGGACTCGGATGAGCAGTTCTTC	CASSLGLADSDEQFF	TRBV5-1	TRBJ2-1	.	TRBD2
TGTGCCAGCAGCCACGGGACTAGCGGGAGGCTAAACACCGGGGAGCTGTTTTTT	CASSHGTSGRLNTGELFF	TRBV11-2	TRBJ2-2	.	TRBD2
TGTGCCAGCAGTACCGGACAGGGGGGACGCAATGAGCAGTTCTTC	CASSTGQGGRNEQFF	TRBV6-5	TRBJ2-1	.	TRBD1